This TCR beta chain derives from a study of T-cell memory formation after mild COVID-19. TCRdb analysed the 5' RACE reads with MiXCR anew, one entry per CDR3 protein. The sample records around 310,000 distinct CDR3 sequences, approximately 15% being singletons. CDR3 size: 16 residues. Trimming left V 1 base short and J 3 bases short, with 15 bases between. From germline, CDR1 is SGHVS and CDR2 FNYEAQ. The source material was PBMCs or a T cell subset sorted from them (not recorded which). This sequence was found in a man aged 18 to 30 who had mild COVID-19 (a few samples of this study predate the infection). Cell type and time point are not known. This rearrangement joins TRBV7-6 to TRBJ1-1, with D possibly being TRBD1 (6 bases). CDR3: CASSLGQTGGDTEAFF. Written as DNA, the CDR3 is TGTGCCAGCAGCTTAGGGCAGACAGGAGGGGACACTGAAGCTTTCTTT.